Listed below are T cell receptor beta chains from one sample, sequenced in a study of patients and donors after allogeneic stem cell transplantation. TCRdb independently ran MiXCR on the RT-PCR reads; one entry per CDR3 protein. The sample has over 350,000 distinct CDR3 sequences; under 20% are singletons. Material: blood, either unsorted or a sorted T cell fraction (not recorded which). The receptors were gathered from a human donor who was either an allogeneic HSCT recipient or a stem cell or donor lymphocyte infusion donor (not recorded which). It is not recorded whose cells these are; they may come from a transplant donor. Both conserved end residues are part of each CDR3. Each record gives: J gene, V gene, CDR3 protein.

>TRBJ2-5|TRBV3-1
CASSRQGALRETQYF
>TRBJ2-7|TRBV24-1
CATSDINEQYF
>TRBJ1-2|TRBV5-1
CASSRGTDHGYTF
>TRBJ2-7|TRBV4-1
CASSPTQRGLNEQYF
>TRBJ2-6|TRBV24-1
CATSDFGTGANVLTF
>TRBJ2-2|TRBV7-8
CASSFRGGELFF
>TRBJ1-1|TRBV11-1
CASSYGQGGRNTEAFF
>TRBJ1-2|TRBV3-1
CASSQDSRGQSNGYTF
>TRBJ2-2|TRBV29-1
CSVGPKNTGELFF
>TRBJ2-7|TRBV5-1
CASRLDRLFSYEQYF
>TRBJ1-2|TRBV20-1
CSARSPQGYGYTF
>TRBJ2-7|TRBV20-1
CSARKDISSYEQYF
>TRBJ2-1|TRBV4-3
CASSQEGKRNEQFF
>TRBJ1-1|TRBV6-6
CASSSGLWTEAFF
>TRBJ2-3|TRBV15
CATSRDIASDTQYF
>TRBJ2-2|TRBV12-3/TRBV12-4
CASSLSGGVTPGELFF
>TRBJ1-1|TRBV10-3
CAISESTGVNTEAFF
>TRBJ1-1|TRBV9
CASSKGDRGRTEAFF
>TRBJ2-5|TRBV21-1
CASRNPRPWETQYF
>TRBJ1-2|TRBV24-1
CATSDRGTGANYGYTF
>TRBJ2-2|TRBV3-1
CASSLTKGAGTGELFF
>TRBJ2-5|TRBV20-1
CSAFIDRPLGTQYF